This TCR beta chain was sequenced during a study of CD8 T cells in ankylosing spondylitis. The V end was cut by 4 bases, the J end by 5 bases, with 9 bases between. The germline V gene has CDR1 ENHRY and CDR2 SYGVKD. CDR3 length: 13 residues. Notes on the study in general: Eight or nine highly homologous variants formed a TCR beta motif that appeared characteristic of ankylosing spondylitis blood. Reportedly, significant enrichment of disease-linked clones occurred in matched ankylosing spondylitis synovial fluid.

This clonotype has only a few counts. The antigen remains undetermined. TCRdb re-called the 5' RACE reads through MiXCR, storing one row per CDR3 protein. The table shows fewer than 500,000 distinct CDR3 sequences, with 20% to 25% occurring only once. This clonotype was obtained from a male donor with ankylosing spondylitis. The V gene is TRBV10-3, the J gene TRBJ2-1; tentatively, D is TRBD1 (5 bases). The sequencing input was blood, either unsorted or a sorted T cell fraction (not recorded which). The CDR3 spells CAISVDRNNEQFF. The CDR3 region has the DNA TGTGCCATCAGTGTCGACAGAAACAATGAGCAGTTCTTC.